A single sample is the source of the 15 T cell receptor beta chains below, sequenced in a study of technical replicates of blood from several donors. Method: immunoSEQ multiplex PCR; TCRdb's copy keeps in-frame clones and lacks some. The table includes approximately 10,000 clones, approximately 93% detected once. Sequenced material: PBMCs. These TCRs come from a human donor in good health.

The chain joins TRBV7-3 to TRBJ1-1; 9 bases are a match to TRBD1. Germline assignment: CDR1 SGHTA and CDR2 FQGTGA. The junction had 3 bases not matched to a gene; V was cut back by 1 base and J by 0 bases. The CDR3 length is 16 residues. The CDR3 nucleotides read TGTGCCAGCAGCTTAATGGGGACAGGGCTGAACACTGAAGCTTTCTTT. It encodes CASSLMGTGLNTEAFF. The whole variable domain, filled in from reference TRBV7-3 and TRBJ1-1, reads GAGVSQTPSNKVTEKGKYVELRCDPISGHTALYWYRQSLGQGPEFLIYFQGTGAADDSGLPNDRFFAVRPEGSVSTLKIQRTERGDSAVYLCASSLMGTGLNTEAFFGQGTRLTVV.

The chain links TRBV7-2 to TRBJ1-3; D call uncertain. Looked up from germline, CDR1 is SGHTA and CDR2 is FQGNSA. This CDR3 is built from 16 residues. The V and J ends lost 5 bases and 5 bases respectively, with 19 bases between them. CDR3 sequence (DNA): TGTGCCAGCAGCGTGCGGGGATTAGACATCCGAAACACCATATATTTT. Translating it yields CASSVRGLDIRNTIYF.

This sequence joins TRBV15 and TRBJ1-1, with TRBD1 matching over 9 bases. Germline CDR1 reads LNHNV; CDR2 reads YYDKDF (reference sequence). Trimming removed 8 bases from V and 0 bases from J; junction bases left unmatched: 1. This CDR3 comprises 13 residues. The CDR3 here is CATGQGLNTEAFF. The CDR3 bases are TGTGCCACCGGACAGGGGCTGAACACTGAAGCTTTCTTT.

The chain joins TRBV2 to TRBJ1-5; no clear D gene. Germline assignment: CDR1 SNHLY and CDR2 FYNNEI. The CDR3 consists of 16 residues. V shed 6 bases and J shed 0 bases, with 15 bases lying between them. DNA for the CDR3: TGTGCCAGCAGCGAAACACAGTGGGCTAGCAATCAGCCCCAGCATTTT. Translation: CASSETQWASNQPQHF.

CDR3 amino acids: CASSSQGAEYGYTF. CDR3 nucleotide sequence: TGTGCCAGCAGCTCACAGGGGGCCGAGTATGGCTACACCTTC. The rearrangement links TRBV5-4 to TRBJ1-2, with 9 nucleotides matching TRBD1. Per germline, CDR1 SGHNT and CDR2 YYREEE (reference sequence). The V and J ends lost 3 bases and 5 bases, in that order; junction bases with no gene match: 5. The CDR3 loop spans 14 amino acids.

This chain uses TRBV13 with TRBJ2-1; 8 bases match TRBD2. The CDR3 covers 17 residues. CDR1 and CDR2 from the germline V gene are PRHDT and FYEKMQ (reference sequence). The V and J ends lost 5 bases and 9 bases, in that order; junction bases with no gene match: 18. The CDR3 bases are TGTGCCAGCAGCCAGCCTCTCGGACTAGCCCTACCAATTGAGCAGTTCTTC. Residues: CASSQPLGLALPIEQFF.

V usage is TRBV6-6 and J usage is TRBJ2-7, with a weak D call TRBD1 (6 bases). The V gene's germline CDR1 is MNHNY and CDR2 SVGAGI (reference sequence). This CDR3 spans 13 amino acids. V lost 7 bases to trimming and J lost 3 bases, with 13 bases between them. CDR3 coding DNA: TGTGCCAGCACCGCCGGACAGCACTACGAGCAGTACTTC. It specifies CASTAGQHYEQYF.

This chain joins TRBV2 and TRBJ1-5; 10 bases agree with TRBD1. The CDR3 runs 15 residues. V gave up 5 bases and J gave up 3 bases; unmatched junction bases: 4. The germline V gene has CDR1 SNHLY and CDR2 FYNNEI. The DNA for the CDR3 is TGTGCCAGCAGTCTGACAGGGGGCGACAATCAGCCCCAGCATTTT. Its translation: CASSLTGGDNQPQHF. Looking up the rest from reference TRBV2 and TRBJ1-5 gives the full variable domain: EPEVTQTPSHQVTQMGQEVILRCVPISNHLYFYWYRQILGQKVEFLVSFYNNEISEKSEIFDDQFSVERPDGSNFTLKIRSTKLEDSAMYFCASSLTGGDNQPQHFGDGTRLSIL.

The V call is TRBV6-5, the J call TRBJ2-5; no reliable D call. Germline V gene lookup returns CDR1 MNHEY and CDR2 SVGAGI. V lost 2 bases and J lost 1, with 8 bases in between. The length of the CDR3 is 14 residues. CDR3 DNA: TGTGCCAGCAGTTACCGGGTACCCCAAGAGACCCAGTACTTC. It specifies CASSYRVPQETQYF.

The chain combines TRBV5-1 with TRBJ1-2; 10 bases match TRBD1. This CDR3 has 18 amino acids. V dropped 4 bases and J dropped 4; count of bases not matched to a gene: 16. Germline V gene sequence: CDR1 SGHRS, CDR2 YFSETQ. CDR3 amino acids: CASSGAGTGEPIFYGYTF. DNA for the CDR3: TGCGCCAGCAGCGGGGCCGGGACAGGGGAACCTATCTTCTATGGCTACACCTTC.

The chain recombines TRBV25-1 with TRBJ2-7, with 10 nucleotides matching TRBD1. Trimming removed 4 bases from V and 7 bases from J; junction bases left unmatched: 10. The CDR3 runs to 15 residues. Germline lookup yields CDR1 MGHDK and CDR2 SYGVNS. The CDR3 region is CASSGQDRGTWEQYF. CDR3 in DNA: TGTGCCAGCAGTGGGCAGGACAGGGGGACCTGGGAGCAGTACTTC.

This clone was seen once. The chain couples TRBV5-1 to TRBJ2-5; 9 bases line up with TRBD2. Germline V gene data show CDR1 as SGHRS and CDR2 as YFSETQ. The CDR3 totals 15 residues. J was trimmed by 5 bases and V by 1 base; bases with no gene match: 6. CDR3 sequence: CASSLRAGGPETQYF. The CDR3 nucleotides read TGCGCCAGCAGCTTGAGGGCGGGAGGGCCGGAGACCCAGTACTTC.

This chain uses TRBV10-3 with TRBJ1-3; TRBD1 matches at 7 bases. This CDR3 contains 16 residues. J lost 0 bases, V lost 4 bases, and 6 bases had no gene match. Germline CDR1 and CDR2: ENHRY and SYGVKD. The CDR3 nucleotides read TGTGCCATCAGTGGGCCCCCAGGGGGCTCTGGAAACACCATATATTTT. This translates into CAISGPPGGSGNTIYF.

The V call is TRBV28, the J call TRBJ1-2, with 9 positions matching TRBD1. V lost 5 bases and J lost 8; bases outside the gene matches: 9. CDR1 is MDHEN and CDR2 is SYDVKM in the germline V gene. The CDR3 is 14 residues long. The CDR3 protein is CASSPGQGLEGYTF. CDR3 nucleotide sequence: TGTGCCAGCAGTCCGGGACAGGGTTTAGAGGGCTACACCTTC.

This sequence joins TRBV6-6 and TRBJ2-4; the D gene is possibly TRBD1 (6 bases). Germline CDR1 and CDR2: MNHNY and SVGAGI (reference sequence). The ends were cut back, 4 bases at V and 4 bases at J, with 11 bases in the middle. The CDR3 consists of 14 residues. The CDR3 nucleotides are TGTGCCAGCAGTTCCGACAGGAATAAAAACATTCAGTACTTC. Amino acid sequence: CASSSDRNKNIQYF.